Each of the 16 T cell receptor beta chains below was sequenced from the same sample in a study of CD8 T cells in ankylosing spondylitis. TCRdb ran MiXCR on the 5' RACE reads and lists one entry per CDR3 protein. The table includes 150,000 to 200,000 distinct CDR3 sequences, 25% to 35% detected once. Sequencing was done on a sample of synovial fluid, either unsorted or a sorted T cell fraction (not recorded which). All receptors come from a male donor with ankylosing spondylitis.

The V call is TRBV20-1, the J call TRBJ2-7, with 7 bases fitting TRBD1. CDR1 and CDR2 (germline): DFQATT, SNEGSKA (reference sequence). This CDR3 has 13 amino acids. V shed 8 bases and J 0 bases; nucleotides not matched to a gene: 7. CDR3 DNA: TGCAGTACGTCCGGGACAGACTCCTACGAGCAGTACTTC. It translates to CSTSGTDSYEQYF.

This clonotype showed up just a few times. The chain carries TRBV20-1 and TRBJ2-7; D may match TRBD1 or TRBD2 (6 bases each). Trimming pared 3 bases from V and 5 bases from J, leaving 8 bases between. This CDR3 comprises 11 residues. Germline CDR1 DFQATT, CDR2 SNEGSKA (reference sequence). CDR3 residues: CSASGGHEQYF. The DNA for the CDR3 is TGCAGTGCTAGTGGGGGGCACGAGCAGTACTTC.

This sequence joins TRBV20-1 and TRBJ2-7, with D perhaps assigned TRBD1 or TRBD2 (5 bases each). CDR3 length: 12 residues. Trimming stripped 1 base from V and 7 bases from J, with 11 bases between. The germline V gene encodes CDR1 DFQATT and CDR2 SNEGSKA (reference sequence). In nucleotides, the CDR3 is TGCAGTGCTAGAGGGGGGAACCCAGAGCAGTACTTC. Translated, it gives CSARGGNPEQYF.

This clonotype was recorded a few times. The rearrangement joins TRBV6-1 to TRBJ2-1; the match to TRBD2 covers 10 bases. The CDR3 covers 17 residues. The V gene end was trimmed by 8 bases and the J gene end by 0 bases; junction bases not matched to a gene: 10. Germline values: CDR1 MNHNS, CDR2 SASEGT. The DNA of the CDR3 is TGTGCCAGCCGGTATGGAGCGGGAGGGAGCTCCTACAATGAGCAGTTCTTC. It yields the protein CASRYGAGGSSYNEQFF.

V is TRBV5-1 and J is TRBJ2-7; D is possibly TRBD1 (6 bases). V lost 4 bases and J lost 4, with 15 bases in between. The germline V gene has CDR1 SGHRS and CDR2 YFSETQ. CDR3 length: 14 amino acids. CDR3 region: CASSPGDRQYEQYF. CDR3 DNA: TGCGCCAGCAGCCCAGGGGACCGGCAGTACGAGCAGTACTTC.

This chain uses TRBV7-9 with TRBJ2-1; 11 nucleotides align to TRBD2. The CDR3 runs 17 residues. Per germline, CDR1 SEHNR and CDR2 FQNEAQ (reference sequence). The V segment lost 5 bases and the J segment 0 bases; nucleotides outside the gene matches: 6. The CDR3 region is CASSPTSGESSYNEQFF. In DNA, the CDR3 is TGTGCCAGCAGCCCGACTAGCGGGGAGAGCTCCTACAATGAGCAGTTCTTC.

The chain uses TRBV7-2 and TRBJ2-3, with D perhaps matching TRBD2 (5 bases). CDR1 is SGHTA, CDR2 FQGNSA, per germline. V was trimmed by 0 bases and J by 3 bases, leaving 16 bases between them. The CDR3 spans 17 residues. CDR3 sequence: CASSLARASQRTDTQYF. The CDR3, as DNA: TGTGCCAGCAGCTTAGCGAGGGCTTCCCAGCGGACAGATACGCAGTATTTT. Supplemented by reference TRBV7-2 and TRBJ2-3, the full variable domain reads GAGVSQSPSNKVTEKGKDVELRCDPISGHTALYWYRQSLGQGLEFLIYFQGNSAPDKSGLPSDRFSAERTGGSVSTLTIQRTQQEDSAVYLCASSLARASQRTDTQYFGPGTRLTVL.

This chain uses TRBV6-5 with TRBJ1-1, with a possible D match to TRBD1 (5 bases). The CDR3 runs 14 residues. Germline V gene lookup returns CDR1 MNHEY and CDR2 SVGAGI. V was cut by 4 bases and J by 2 bases, with 11 bases left in between. The DNA of the CDR3 is TGTGCCAGCAGTTCCCCCCAGGGTAACACTGAAGCTTTCTTT. Translating it yields CASSSPQGNTEAFF.

This clonotype was recorded many times. The J gene is TRBJ2-1, the V gene TRBV18, with 7 nucleotides matching TRBD2. Germline V gene sequence: CDR1 KGHSH, CDR2 LQKENI. Losses at the gene ends were 4 bases for V and 9 bases for J; bases not matched to a gene: 6. CDR3 length equals 13 residues. CDR3 DNA sequence: TGTGCCAGCTCACTACGGGAGGCGGGTGAGCAGTTCTTC. Encoded protein: CASSLREAGEQFF.

This clonotype has at least ten counts. The rearrangement joins TRBV5-1 to TRBJ2-2; 14 bases line up with TRBD2. The CDR3 runs to 18 residues. The germline gives CDR1 SGHRS, CDR2 YFSETQ. V trimming: 0 bases; J trimming: 2 bases; junction bases outside the gene matches: 3. This CDR3 is CASSLGTSGRINTGELFF. CDR3 DNA sequence: TGCGCCAGCAGCTTGGGGACTAGCGGGAGGATAAACACCGGGGAGCTGTTTTTT.

This clonotype has at least ten counts. This chain links TRBV7-2 with TRBJ1-2, with D maybe TRBD1 (6 bases). CDR3 length: 16 amino acids. V was clipped by 3 bases and J by 6 bases, with 20 bases between them. From germline, CDR1 is SGHTA and CDR2 FQGNSA. In DNA, the CDR3 is TGTGCCAGCAGCTTGTGGGGAAGGGGGGGGACTCATGGCTACACCTTC. This encodes CASSLWGRGGTHGYTF.

This clonotype was detected only a few times. The chain employs TRBV4-1 and TRBJ2-2, with TRBD1 matching over 8 bases. The CDR3 runs to 15 residues. V trimming: 3 bases; J trimming: 4 bases; junction bases outside the gene matches: 4. In germline, CDR1 is MGHRA, CDR2 YSYEKL. CDR3 residues: CASSHTGGGTGELFF. CDR3 sequence (DNA): TGCGCCAGCAGCCACACAGGGGGAGGCACCGGGGAGCTGTTTTTT.

This clonotype came up many times. The chain carries TRBV6-5 and TRBJ2-7; D uncertain. The CDR3 length is 13 residues. V dropped 4 bases and J dropped 0 bases, with 7 bases sitting between them. The germline CDR1 and CDR2 sequences are MNHEY and SVGAGI. CDR3 sequence (DNA): TGTGCCAGCAGTTTTAAGGTCTCCTACGAGCAGTACTTC. Translation gives CASSFKVSYEQYF.

The V and J genes are TRBV5-1 and TRBJ2-7; D uncertain. From germline, CDR1 is SGHRS and CDR2 YFSETQ. The germline V and J ends were trimmed by 4 bases and 5 bases, with 10 bases remaining between them. The CDR3 covers 12 residues. The CDR3 DNA sequence: TGCGCCAGCAGCACGGAAGGAAACGAGCAGTACTTC. It is translated as CASSTEGNEQYF.

In its sample, this clonotype was seen many times. DNA for the CDR3: TGCGCCAGCAGCCAAGTTCCAGGGCTGACTTACGAGCAGTACTTC. Encoded protein: CASSQVPGLTYEQYF. The chain has TRBV4-1 and TRBJ2-7; a possible D gene is TRBD1 (5 bases). Germline V CDR1 and CDR2: MGHRA, YSYEKL. The CDR3 length is 15 residues. Trimming removed 1 base from V and 4 bases from J, with 14 bases in between.

There are a few counts of this clonotype. The V and J genes are TRBV15 and TRBJ2-7, with D hard to call. Between the trimmed V and J ends, which lost 0 bases and 5 bases, there was a span of 11 bases. The V gene's germline CDR1 is LNHNV and CDR2 YYDKDF (reference sequence). This CDR3 spans 14 amino acids. The CDR3: CATSRDRVSDEQYF. The CDR3, as DNA: TGTGCCACCAGCAGAGATAGAGTTTCTGACGAGCAGTACTTC.